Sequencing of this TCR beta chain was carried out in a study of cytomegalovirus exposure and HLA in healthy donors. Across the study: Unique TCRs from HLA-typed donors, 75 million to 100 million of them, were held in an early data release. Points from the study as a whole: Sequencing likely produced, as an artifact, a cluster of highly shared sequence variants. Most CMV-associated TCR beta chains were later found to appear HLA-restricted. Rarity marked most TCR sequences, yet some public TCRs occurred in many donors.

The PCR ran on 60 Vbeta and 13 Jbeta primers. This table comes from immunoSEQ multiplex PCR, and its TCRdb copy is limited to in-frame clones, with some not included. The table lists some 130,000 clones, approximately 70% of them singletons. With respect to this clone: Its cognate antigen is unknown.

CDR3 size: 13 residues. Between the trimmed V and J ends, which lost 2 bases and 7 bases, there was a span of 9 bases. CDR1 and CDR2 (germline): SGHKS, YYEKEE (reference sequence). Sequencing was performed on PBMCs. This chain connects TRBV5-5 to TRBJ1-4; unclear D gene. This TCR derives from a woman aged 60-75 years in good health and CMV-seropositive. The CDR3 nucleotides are TGTGCCAGCAGCTTCCGCGGGGTTGAAAAACTGTTTTTT. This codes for CASSFRGVEKLFF.